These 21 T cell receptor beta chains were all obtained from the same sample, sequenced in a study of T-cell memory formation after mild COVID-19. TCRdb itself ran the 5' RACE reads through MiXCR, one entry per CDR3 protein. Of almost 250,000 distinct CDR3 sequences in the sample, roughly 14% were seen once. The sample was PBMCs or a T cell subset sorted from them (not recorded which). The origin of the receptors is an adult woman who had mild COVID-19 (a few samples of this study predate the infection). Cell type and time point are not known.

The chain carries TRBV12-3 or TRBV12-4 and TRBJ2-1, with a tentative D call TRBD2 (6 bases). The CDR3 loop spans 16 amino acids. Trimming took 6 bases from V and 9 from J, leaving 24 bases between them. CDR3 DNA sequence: TGTGCCAGCAGAGACCCCGGGAGTAACGCCCATGCTGAGCAGTTCTTC. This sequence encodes CASRDPGSNAHAEQFF.

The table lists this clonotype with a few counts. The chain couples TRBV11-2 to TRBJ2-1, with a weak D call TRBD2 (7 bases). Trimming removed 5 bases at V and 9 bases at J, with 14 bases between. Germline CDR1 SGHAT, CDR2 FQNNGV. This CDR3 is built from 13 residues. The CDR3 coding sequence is TGTGCCAGCAGCAGGGGGGGGCCCGGTGAGCAGTTCTTC. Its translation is CASSRGGPGEQFF.

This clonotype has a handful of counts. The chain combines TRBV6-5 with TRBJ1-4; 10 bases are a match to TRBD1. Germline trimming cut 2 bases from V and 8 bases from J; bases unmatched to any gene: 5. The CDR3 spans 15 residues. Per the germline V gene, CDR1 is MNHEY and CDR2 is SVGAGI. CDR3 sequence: CASSYGTGAEEKLFF. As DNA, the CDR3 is TGTGCCAGCAGTTACGGGACAGGGGCCGAAGAAAAACTGTTTTTT.

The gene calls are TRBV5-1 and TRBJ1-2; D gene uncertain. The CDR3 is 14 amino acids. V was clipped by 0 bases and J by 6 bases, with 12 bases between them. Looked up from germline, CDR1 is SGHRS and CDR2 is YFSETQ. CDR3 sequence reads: CASSLGSGPNGYTF. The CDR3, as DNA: TGCGCCAGCAGCTTGGGGTCAGGCCCCAATGGCTACACCTTC.

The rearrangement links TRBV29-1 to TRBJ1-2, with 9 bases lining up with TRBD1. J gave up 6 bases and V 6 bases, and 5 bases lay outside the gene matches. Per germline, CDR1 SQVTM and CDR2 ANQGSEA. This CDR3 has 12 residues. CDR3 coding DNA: TGCAGCGTAGGACAGGGGTCCAATGGCTACACCTTC. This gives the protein CSVGQGSNGYTF.

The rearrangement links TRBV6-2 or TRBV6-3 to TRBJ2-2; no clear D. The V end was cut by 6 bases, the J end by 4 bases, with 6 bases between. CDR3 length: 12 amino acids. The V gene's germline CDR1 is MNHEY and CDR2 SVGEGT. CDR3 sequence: CASRQRTGELFF. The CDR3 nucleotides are TGTGCCAGCAGACAGCGCACCGGGGAGCTGTTTTTT.

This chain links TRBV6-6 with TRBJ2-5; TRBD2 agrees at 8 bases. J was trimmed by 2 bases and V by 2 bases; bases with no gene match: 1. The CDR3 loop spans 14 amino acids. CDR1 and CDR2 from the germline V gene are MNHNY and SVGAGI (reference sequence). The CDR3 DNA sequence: TGTGCCAGCAGTTACCGACTAGCGCAAGAGACCCAGTACTTC. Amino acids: CASSYRLAQETQYF.

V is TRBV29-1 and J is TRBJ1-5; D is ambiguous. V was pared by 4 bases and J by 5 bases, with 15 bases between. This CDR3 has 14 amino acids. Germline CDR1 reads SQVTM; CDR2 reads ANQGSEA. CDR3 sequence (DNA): TGCAGCGTTGGCTGGGGTTCGAAGGATCAGCCCCAGCATTTT. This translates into CSVGWGSKDQPQHF.

CDR3 loop: CASNSQTGAVGSPLHF. The CDR3 DNA reads as TGTGCCAGCAACAGTCAAACGGGGGCCGTCGGCTCACCCCTCCACTTT. V gene TRBV27 combines with J gene TRBJ1-6; a weak D match, TRBD1 (6 bases). V lost 7 bases to trimming and J lost 10 bases, with 23 bases between them. Germline values: CDR1 MNHEY, CDR2 SMNVEV (reference sequence). The CDR3 contains 16 residues.

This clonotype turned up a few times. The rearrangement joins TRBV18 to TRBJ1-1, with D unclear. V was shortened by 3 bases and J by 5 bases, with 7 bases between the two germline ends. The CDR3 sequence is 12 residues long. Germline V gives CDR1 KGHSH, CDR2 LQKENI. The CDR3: CASSPYGTEAFF. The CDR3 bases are TGTGCCAGCTCACCGTACGGGACTGAAGCTTTCTTT.

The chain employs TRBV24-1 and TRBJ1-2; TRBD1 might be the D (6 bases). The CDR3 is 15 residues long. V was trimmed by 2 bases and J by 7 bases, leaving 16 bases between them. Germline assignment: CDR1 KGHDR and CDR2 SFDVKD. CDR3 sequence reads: CATSDSGGPEGGYTF. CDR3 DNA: TGTGCCACCAGTGATTCGGGGGGCCCGGAGGGTGGCTACACCTTC.

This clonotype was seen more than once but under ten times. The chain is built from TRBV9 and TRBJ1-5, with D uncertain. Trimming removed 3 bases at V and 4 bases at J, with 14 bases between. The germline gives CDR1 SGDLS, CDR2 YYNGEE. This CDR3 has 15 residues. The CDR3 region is CASSGSGVGNQPQHF. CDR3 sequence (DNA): TGTGCCAGCAGCGGTTCTGGGGTGGGAAATCAGCCCCAGCATTTT.

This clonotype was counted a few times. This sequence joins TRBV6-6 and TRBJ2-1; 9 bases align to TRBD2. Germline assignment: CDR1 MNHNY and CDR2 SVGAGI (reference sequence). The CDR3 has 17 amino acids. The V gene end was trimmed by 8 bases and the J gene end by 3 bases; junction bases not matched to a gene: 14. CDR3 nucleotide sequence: TGTGCCAGCGGGGGGGGGAGCGGGAGGAGGGTCTACAATGAGCAGTTCTTC. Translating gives CASGGGSGRRVYNEQFF.

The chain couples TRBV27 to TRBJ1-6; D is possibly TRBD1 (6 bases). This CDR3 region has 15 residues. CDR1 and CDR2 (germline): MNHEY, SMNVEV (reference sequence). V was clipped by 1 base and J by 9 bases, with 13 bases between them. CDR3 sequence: CASSLFLSRGSPLHF. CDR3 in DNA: TGTGCCAGCAGTTTATTCTTATCCAGGGGTTCACCCCTCCACTTT.

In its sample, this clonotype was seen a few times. For the CDR3, the DNA is TGTGCCGGTAAAGGGGACTACGAGCAGTACTTC. Protein sequence: CAGKGDYEQYF. The chain has TRBV6-1 and TRBJ2-7; D is possibly TRBD1 (5 bases). Germline CDR1 reads MNHNS; CDR2 reads SASEGT. This CDR3 spans 11 amino acids. The V end lost 11 bases, the J end lost 3 bases, and 11 bases lay between the germline ends.

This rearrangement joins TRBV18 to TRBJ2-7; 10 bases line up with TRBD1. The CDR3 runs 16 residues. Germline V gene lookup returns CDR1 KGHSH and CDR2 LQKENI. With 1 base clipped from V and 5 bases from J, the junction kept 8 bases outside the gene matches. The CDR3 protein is CASSPLGQGDLHEQYF. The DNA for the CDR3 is TGTGCCAGCTCACCACTCGGACAGGGGGATCTCCACGAGCAGTACTTC.

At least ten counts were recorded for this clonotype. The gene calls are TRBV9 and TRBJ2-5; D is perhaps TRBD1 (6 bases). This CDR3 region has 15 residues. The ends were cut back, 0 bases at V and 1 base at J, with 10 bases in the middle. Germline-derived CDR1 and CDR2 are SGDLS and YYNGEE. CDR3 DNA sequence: TGTGCCAGCAGCGTAGGGACAGTCCCCCAAGAGACCCAGTACTTC. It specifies CASSVGTVPQETQYF.

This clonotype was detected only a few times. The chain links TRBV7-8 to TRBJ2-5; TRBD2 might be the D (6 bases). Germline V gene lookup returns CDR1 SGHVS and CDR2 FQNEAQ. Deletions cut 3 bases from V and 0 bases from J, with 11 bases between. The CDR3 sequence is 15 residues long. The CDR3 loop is CASSLAGGYQETQYF. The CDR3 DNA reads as TGTGCCAGCAGCTTGGCCGGGGGATACCAAGAGACCCAGTACTTC.

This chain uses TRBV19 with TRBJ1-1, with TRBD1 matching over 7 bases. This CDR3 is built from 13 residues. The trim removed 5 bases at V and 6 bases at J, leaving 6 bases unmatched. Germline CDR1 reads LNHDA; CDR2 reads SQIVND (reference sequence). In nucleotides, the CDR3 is TGTGCCAGTAGTTCCCAGGGGGTTTCTGAAGCTTTCTTT. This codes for CASSSQGVSEAFF. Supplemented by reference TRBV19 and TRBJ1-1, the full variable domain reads DGGITQSPKYLFRKEGQNVTLSCEQNLNHDAMYWYRQDPGQGLRLIYYSQIVNDFQKGDIAEGYSVSREKKESFPLTVTSAQKNPTAFYLCASSSQGVSEAFFGQGTRLTVV.

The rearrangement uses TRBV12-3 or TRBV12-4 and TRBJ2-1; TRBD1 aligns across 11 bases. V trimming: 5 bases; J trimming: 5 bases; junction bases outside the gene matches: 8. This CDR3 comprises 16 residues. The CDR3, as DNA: TGTGCCAGCAGTATTTCCGGGACAGGGGGAAACAATGAGCAGTTCTTC. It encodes CASSISGTGGNNEQFF.

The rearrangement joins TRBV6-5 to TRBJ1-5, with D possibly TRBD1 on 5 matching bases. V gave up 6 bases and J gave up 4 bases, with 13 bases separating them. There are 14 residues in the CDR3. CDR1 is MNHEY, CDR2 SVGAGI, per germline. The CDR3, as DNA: TGTGCCAGCAGCAACGGGGGAGCAAATCAGCCCCAGCATTTT. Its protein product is CASSNGGANQPQHF.